This TCR beta chain was sequenced during a study of Ad26.COV2.S vaccination and SARS-CoV-2 variants (dated by TCRdb to the early 2020s). Background on the whole study: Donors in the vaccine arm were drawn from COV1001, a multicentre, randomized, double-blind, placebo-controlled phase I-IIa trial testing Ad26.COV2.S in healthy adults. TCRbeta repertoire sequencing was used to assess the specificity and breadth of SARS-CoV-2-reactive T cell receptors after Ad26.COV2.S vaccination. The TCR-sequenced set comprised around 32 samples: around 20 Ad26.COV2.S vaccine recipients, 5 placebo recipients and 8 SARS-CoV-2 convalescent individuals. Trial participants were randomized into five groups of five: low-dose or high-dose Ad26.COV2.S given once or twice, or placebo on both occasions. Ad26.COV2.S was administered intramuscularly at a dose of 5x10^10 or 1x10^11 viral particles, either as one shot or as two shots given 56 days apart. Throughout the experiments and outcome assessment, investigators stayed blinded to trial group allocation.

The study at large found these results: The authors noted that total T cell responses may have been underestimated by the TCR breadth and depth analyses. The study was not powered for comparison of responses between vaccine doses or regimens. After vaccination, substantial breadth of spike-specific CD8+ and CD4+ T cell responses was reported. Vaccine and placebo recipients had similar non-spike TCR breadth, a finding consistent with the vaccine containing only spike. Ad26.COV2.S recipients had higher spike-specific TCR breadth than placebo recipients (P = 0.0014).

The immunoSEQ Assay was used to sequence TCRbeta CDR3 regions. After extraction, genomic DNA underwent amplification by bias-controlled multiplex PCR, followed by high-throughput sequencing. The study's processing was this. To quantify the absolute abundance of each unique TCRbeta CDR3 region, sequences were collapsed and filtered. Usable DNA was measured by amplifying reference genes present in all nucleated cells, and TCRbeta template counts were normalized to that usable DNA to estimate T cell fraction. Repertoire TCRs were annotated as SARS-CoV-2-specific by exact matching of V gene, CDR3 amino acid sequence and J gene to a known reactive TCR set. MIRA supplied the reference SARS-CoV-2 TCR set, which was filtered for enrichment in COVID-19-positive ImmuneCODE repertoires so that public or cross-reactive TCRs were removed. Drawing on the MIRA antigens, annotated TCRs were analysed further at the level of specific ORF or position within ORF. Breadth was defined as the number of annotated unique rearrangements divided by the total number of unique productive rearrangements, and depth was defined as the summed frequency of the annotated unique rearrangements. Group comparisons of TCR breadth used two-sided Wilcoxon rank-sum tests. The table comes from immuneACCESS by way of TCRdb, which keeps in-frame sequences with V and J called. Part of the clones is missing from these tables; in studies checked, under half for an unresolved V gene and the rest for unknown reasons. V, J and clone size derive from that table, while D and trimming were established from the DNA sequence. The sample contains some 300,000 clones, about 86% of them found a single time. Together, the top ten hold around 1.9% of the sample.

This specimen's treatment or condition label, interpreted: around 19 received Ad26.COV2.S at low or high dose, single or two shots; roughly five received placebo; per-sample allocation not given. For vaccine and placebo recipients, repertoires were sequenced using samples collected on day 63 after the first injection. In Cohort 1b, roughly 26 adults aged 18-55 years were enrolled at a single site in Boston, USA, between 29 July and 7 August 2020. Ad26.COV2.S was a replication-incompetent adenovirus type 26 vector that expressed a prefusion-stabilized SARS-CoV-2 spike protein derived from the original Wuhan strain. CDR1 and CDR2 were assigned from the germline V gene (reference sequence) as LGHDT and YNNKEL. Reading from cysteine to phenylalanine, the CDR3 counts 12 amino acids. Only the CDR3 DNA is retained, 36 bases long and in frame from the first base. A distance of 8 bases separates the germline ends of V and J, which lose 1 base and 8 bases respectively.

Points on this clone: The antigen this receptor binds is unknown. The record has no base qualities; no much larger clone is one base away.

The V and J genes are TRBV3-1 (or the pseudogene TRBV3-2) and TRBJ1-1; possibly the D gene is TRBD1, per 5 matching bases. The receptor was isolated from a person between 18 and 65 years old who received the Ad26.COV2.S COVID-19 vaccine or a placebo. This specimen consisted of peripheral blood, obtained in a trial of Ad26.COV2.S vaccine versus placebo. The nucleotide sequence reads TGTGCCAGCAGCCAAGGGGGACCCGAAGCTTTCTTT. Its translation is CASSQGGPEAFF.